This T cell receptor beta chain was observed in a study of T cell repertoires in cytomegalovirus infection. At the level of the study: In the study, CMV epitopes included recently identified HLA-C-restricted and well-studied HLA-B-restricted ones. Through public TCR beta signatures, both CMV infection and matching HLA type were indicated.

TCRdb re-called the reads with MiXCR, one entry per CDR3 protein. Among more than 250,000 distinct CDR3 sequences listed, just under 25% were seen once. Whole-study findings and limits: The ex vivo response showed dominance by HLA-C-restricted CMV-specific TCR beta clonotypes.

Details on this clonotype: As yet, its antigen is unknown.

This CDR3 spans 16 amino acids. Trimming left V 6 bases short and J 0 bases short, with 15 bases between. CDR1 is SGHTA, CDR2 FQGNSA, per germline. The material was cultured PBMCs, obtained from culture after CMV antigen stimulation. This chain joins TRBV7-2 and TRBJ2-1; D remains ambiguous. The TCR comes from a human donor in good health (CMV status not recorded). Some clones in this sample may be carry-over from other donors' samples. The CDR3 DNA is TGTGCCAGCAGACGTTCTGCGGCCAACTCCTACAATGAGCAGTTCTTC. It encodes CASRRSAANSYNEQFF.